These 24 T cell receptor beta chains were sequenced from one sample in a study of T-cell memory formation after mild COVID-19. One entry per CDR3 protein, called by TCRdb with MiXCR from the 5' RACE reads. This table has more than 100,000 distinct CDR3 sequences, less than 6.5% appearing once. Sequencing was carried out using PBMCs or a T cell subset sorted from them (not recorded which). The receptors were gathered from an adult woman who had mild COVID-19 (a few samples of this study predate the infection). Cell type and time point are not known.

This clonotype turned up a few times. The chain couples TRBV15 to TRBJ2-3; either TRBD1 or TRBD2 may supply D (6 bases each). The germline V gene has CDR1 LNHNV and CDR2 YYDKDF (reference sequence). The CDR3 runs 15 residues. V dropped 0 bases and J dropped 1 base, with 8 bases sitting between them. DNA of the CDR3: TGTGCCACCAGCAGAGAAGGGGGGCGCACAGATACGCAGTATTTT. This gives the protein CATSREGGRTDTQYF.

In its sample, this clonotype was seen many times. The rearrangement joins TRBV12-3 or TRBV12-4 to TRBJ2-5, with 10 bases identical to TRBD2. This CDR3 has 16 residues. V was clipped by 5 bases and J by 5 bases; unmatched bases: 11. The CDR3 DNA follows: TGTGCCAGCAGTCCATATCCCCCGGGACTAGCGGAGACCCAGTACTTC. This codes for CASSPYPPGLAETQYF.

This clonotype appeared many times. The chain employs TRBV7-9 and TRBJ2-3, with unresolved D. In germline, CDR1 is SEHNR, CDR2 FQNEAQ (reference sequence). The CDR3 runs to 12 residues. The V and J ends lost 8 bases and 2 bases respectively, with 8 bases between them. The CDR3 coding sequence is TGTGCCAGCGGGCTCACCACAGATACGCAGTATTTT. Its protein product is CASGLTTDTQYF.

The sample holds a few counts of this clonotype. The genes are TRBV25-1 and TRBJ2-2; TRBD1 matches at 10 bases. Trimming cost V 6 bases and J 5 bases; bases outside gene matches: 12. The germline CDR1 and CDR2 sequences are MGHDK and SYGVNS. The CDR3 has 17 residues. The chain's CDR3 is CASRSDRDRGSTGELFF. CDR3 bases: TGTGCCAGCAGATCAGACAGGGACAGGGGTAGTACCGGGGAGCTGTTTTTT.

The sample holds many counts of this clonotype. This rearrangement joins TRBV18 to TRBJ2-3, with 8 bases fitting TRBD1. CDR1 is KGHSH, CDR2 LQKENI, per germline. V shed 2 bases and J 3 bases; nucleotides not matched to a gene: 1. The CDR3 runs 14 residues. CDR3 region: CASSPGQGTDTQYF. The CDR3 DNA sequence: TGTGCCAGCTCACCAGGACAGGGTACAGATACGCAGTATTTT.

This clonotype has a handful of counts. The chain links TRBV12-3 or TRBV12-4 to TRBJ2-7; 8 bases are a match to TRBD2. V lost 6 bases, J lost 7 bases, and 2 bases stayed unmatched. The CDR3 has 11 residues. The CDR3 loop is CASRSSGEQYF. The CDR3 DNA reads TGTGCCAGCAGATCTAGCGGGGAGCAGTACTTC.

In its sample, this clonotype was seen many times. The genes are TRBV5-1 and TRBJ2-1; tentatively, D is TRBD1 (6 bases). The CDR3 covers 15 residues. Trimming removed 1 base from V and 0 bases from J, with 8 bases in between. The V gene's germline CDR1 is SGHRS and CDR2 YFSETQ. For the CDR3, the DNA is TGCGCCAGCAGCTTGACAGGGAGCTCCTACAATGAGCAGTTCTTC. It is translated as CASSLTGSSYNEQFF.

CDR3 amino acids: CASSRTSAPDTQYF. The CDR3 DNA reads as TGTGCCAGCAGCCGGACTAGCGCCCCAGATACGCAGTATTTT. The chain combines TRBV5-6 with TRBJ2-3; 9 nucleotides agree with TRBD2. With V trimmed by 4 bases and J by 4 bases, 4 bases remained unmatched. Per the germline V gene, CDR1 is SGHDT and CDR2 is YYEEEE. The CDR3 sequence is 14 residues long.

This clonotype has more than one count but fewer than ten. The CDR3 DNA is TGCGCCAGCAGCCGGCTTCGGGATTACAATGAGCAGTTCTTC. Its protein is CASSRLRDYNEQFF. The chain has TRBV4-3 and TRBJ2-1, with D maybe TRBD2 (5 bases). V was cut by 4 bases and J by 4 bases, with 11 bases left in between. Per the germline V gene, CDR1 is LGHNA and CDR2 is YSLEER. The CDR3 loop spans 14 amino acids.

The sample holds many counts of this clonotype. The rearrangement joins TRBV12-3 or TRBV12-4 to TRBJ1-2; TRBD1 aligns across 10 bases. The CDR3 length is 15 residues. V trimming: 6 bases; J trimming: 6 bases; junction bases outside the gene matches: 10. The CDR3 DNA follows: TGTGCCAGCAGCGATACCGGGACAGGGGTAAATGGCTACACCTTC. Translated, it gives CASSDTGTGVNGYTF.

Only a few counts were recorded for this clonotype. The chain combines TRBV12-3 or TRBV12-4 with TRBJ2-1, with 8 bases that match TRBD2. V lost 4 bases to trimming and J lost 6 bases; unmatched junction nucleotides: 8. The CDR3 totals 15 residues. This CDR3 is CASSSGTRGSNEQFF. CDR3 in DNA: TGTGCCAGCAGTTCCGGGACTAGGGGATCCAATGAGCAGTTCTTC.

This clonotype was counted ten times or more. This chain connects TRBV24-1 to TRBJ2-2, with unresolved D. The germline gives CDR1 KGHDR, CDR2 SFDVKD. This CDR3 has 15 amino acids. Trimming pared 7 bases from V and 0 bases from J, leaving 11 bases between. This CDR3 is CATSTEHPNTGELFF. The CDR3, as DNA: TGTGCCACCAGCACTGAGCACCCGAACACCGGGGAGCTGTTTTTT.

V gene TRBV12-3 or TRBV12-4 combines with J gene TRBJ1-2; tentative D call: TRBD1 (6 bases). V lost 5 bases to trimming and J lost 8 bases, with 18 bases between them. The CDR3 consists of 14 residues. The CDR3, as DNA: TGTGCCAGCAGTCTAAGCCCAGGGGTCAAAGGCTACACCTTC. It yields the protein CASSLSPGVKGYTF.

This clonotype was detected a few times. The chain couples TRBV3-1 to TRBJ2-3; a possible D gene is TRBD2 (6 bases). Trimming stripped 0 bases from V and 5 bases from J, with 9 bases between. CDR3 length: 14 amino acids. CDR1 and CDR2 (germline): LGHDT, YNNKEL (reference sequence). CDR3 sequence (DNA): TGTGCCAGCAGCCAAGACCTCGGGAGAGATACGCAGTATTTT. This encodes CASSQDLGRDTQYF.

In its sample, this clonotype was seen a few times. The chain links TRBV6-2 or TRBV6-3 to TRBJ2-5; possible D gene TRBD1, 5 bases. There are 15 residues in the CDR3. CDR1 MNHEY and CDR2 SVGEGT come from the germline V gene. With 0 bases removed from V and 5 bases from J, the gap between germline ends came to 13 bases. CDR3 residues: CASSYSKGRSETQYF. In DNA form, the CDR3 reads TGTGCCAGCAGTTACTCGAAGGGGCGTTCGGAGACCCAGTACTTC.

The table lists this clonotype with many counts. This chain links TRBV29-1 with TRBJ2-1; 10 bases map to TRBD1. V lost 6 bases, J lost 8 bases, and 13 bases stayed unmatched. This CDR3 has 15 residues. Germline CDR1 SQVTM, CDR2 ANQGSEA. The CDR3 loop reads CSVLSDRGFFYEQFF. The CDR3 bases are TGCAGCGTCCTATCGGACAGGGGGTTTTTCTATGAGCAGTTCTTC.

The chain combines TRBV27 with TRBJ2-7, with D possibly TRBD2 on 5 matching bases. Between the trimmed V and J ends, which lost 8 bases and 2 bases, there was a span of 16 bases. Germline CDR1 and CDR2: MNHEY and SMNVEV (reference sequence). The CDR3 sequence is 14 residues long. The CDR3 is CASGLRGKTYEQYF. The CDR3 bases are TGTGCCAGCGGGCTCCGGGGAAAAACCTACGAGCAGTACTTC.

This clonotype has at least ten counts. CDR3 sequence (DNA): TGTGCCAGCAGCCTAAGCGGGGGGCTAAGCACAGATACGCAGTATTTT. This codes for CASSLSGGLSTDTQYF. The genes are TRBV3-1 and TRBJ2-3; 9 bases map to TRBD2. This CDR3 has 16 residues. V lost 4 bases and J lost 0; bases outside the gene matches: 5. The germline V gene encodes CDR1 LGHDT and CDR2 YNNKEL (reference sequence).

There are many counts of this clonotype. This chain links TRBV20-1 with TRBJ1-1; the match to TRBD1 covers 10 bases. Germline trimming cut 6 bases from V and 2 bases from J; bases unmatched to any gene: 3. Germline V lookup: CDR1 DFQATT, CDR2 SNEGSKA (reference sequence). The CDR3 contains 13 residues. The CDR3 spells CSALTGGNTEAFF. The CDR3 region has the DNA TGCAGTGCGCTGACAGGGGGCAACACTGAAGCTTTCTTT.

This clonotype was seen a handful of times. The chain is built from TRBV20-1 and TRBJ2-5, with 12 bases aligning to TRBD2. With 3 bases clipped from V and 5 bases from J, the junction kept 7 bases outside the gene matches. Germline V CDR1 and CDR2: DFQATT, SNEGSKA (reference sequence). The length of the CDR3 is 15 residues. CDR3 loop: CSARRLAGVSETQYF. In nucleotides, the CDR3 is TGCAGTGCTAGGCGACTAGCGGGAGTTTCTGAGACCCAGTACTTC.

This chain links TRBV10-3 with TRBJ1-2; a possible D gene is TRBD1 (5 bases). Trimming left V 2 bases short and J 2 bases short, with 12 bases between. Germline values: CDR1 ENHRY, CDR2 SYGVKD. The CDR3 contains 15 residues. The CDR3 is CAISEVVGANYGYTF. In nucleotides, the CDR3 is TGTGCCATCAGTGAGGTTGTAGGGGCGAACTATGGCTACACCTTC.

J is TRBJ2-5 and V is TRBV7-2; TRBD2 matches at 12 bases. The CDR3 consists of 16 residues. Germline CDR1 is SGHTA and CDR2 is FQGNSA. The V segment lost 4 bases and the J segment 6 bases; nucleotides outside the gene matches: 9. As DNA, the CDR3 is TGTGCCAGCAGCTCCCGACTAGCGGGAGCGGTGAAGACCCAGTACTTC. Translated, it gives CASSSRLAGAVKTQYF. Full variable domain (rest looked up from reference TRBV7-2 and TRBJ2-5): GAGVSQSPSNKVTEKGKDVELRCDPISGHTALYWYRQSLGQGLEFLIYFQGNSAPDKSGLPSDRFSAERTGGSVSTLTIQRTQQEDSAVYLCASSSRLAGAVKTQYFGPGTRLLVL.

This clonotype occurred many times. The gene calls are TRBV4-1 and TRBJ1-5; no clear D gene. The CDR3 is 15 residues long. Germline lookup yields CDR1 MGHRA and CDR2 YSYEKL. Between the trimmed V and J ends, which lost 0 bases and 2 bases, there was a span of 8 bases. As DNA, the CDR3 is TGCGCCAGCAGCCAAGACTGGGATCGCAATCAGCCCCAGCATTTT. Its translation is CASSQDWDRNQPQHF.

This sequence joins TRBV5-1 and TRBJ2-1; maybe TRBD1 (6 bases). This CDR3 is 16 amino acids long. V was cut by 0 bases and J by 7 bases, with 17 bases left in between. CDR1 and CDR2 (germline): SGHRS, YFSETQ. The CDR3 coding sequence is TGCGCCAGCAGCTTGGCCATAGGATCAGGGGTGAATGAGCAGTTCTTC. Amino acid sequence: CASSLAIGSGVNEQFF.